These 26 T cell receptor beta chains originate from one sample sequenced in a study of T cells in Graves' hyperthyroidism and ophthalmopathy. Researchers amplified the TCR beta CDR3 regions from RNA transcripts. Researchers ran a first-round RT-PCR on the TCR CDR3 using the HTBI primer set. One entry per CDR3 protein, called by TCRdb with MiXCR from the multiplex PCR reads. The sample contains some 720,000 distinct CDR3 sequences, around 15% of which appear only once. The sample was blood. These receptors were taken from a young man with Graves' hyperthyroidism.

This clonotype was counted between two and nine times. This sequence joins TRBV7-2 and TRBJ1-4; the D gene is possibly TRBD1 (5 bases). CDR3 size: 15 residues. Deletions cut 4 bases from V and 7 bases from J, with 16 bases between. CDR1 SGHTA and CDR2 FQGNSA come from the germline V gene. This CDR3 is CASSSNGGIGEKLFF. The CDR3 coding sequence is TGTGCCAGCAGCTCCAACGGGGGAATAGGTGAAAAACTGTTTTTT.

The count of this clonotype is one. The chain is built from TRBV6-4 and TRBJ2-1, with TRBD2 identical over 12 bases. The CDR3 spans 15 residues. In germline, CDR1 is MRHNA, CDR2 SNTAGT. J was trimmed by 4 bases and V by 7 bases; bases with no gene match: 5. The CDR3 reads CASIRLAGDYNEQFF. The CDR3 nucleotides read TGTGCCAGCATTAGACTAGCGGGGGATTACAATGAGCAGTTCTTC.

The sample holds a few counts of this clonotype. V gene TRBV2 combines with J gene TRBJ1-3; 9 positions match TRBD1. Germline V gives CDR1 SNHLY, CDR2 FYNNEI. V shed 0 bases and J 11 bases; nucleotides not matched to a gene: 11. This CDR3 contains 16 residues. The CDR3 bases are TGTGCCAGCAGTGAAGCGCTTCGGGGACAGGGTAAACCCATATATTTT. It codes for CASSEALRGQGKPIYF. The entire variable domain, with the rest obtained from reference TRBV2 and TRBJ1-3, is as follows: EPEVTQTPSHQVTQMGQEVILRCVPISNHLYFYWYRQILGQKVEFLVSFYNNEISEKSEIFDDQFSVERPDGSNFTLKIRSTKLEDSAMYFCASSEALRGQGKPIYFGEGSWLTVV.

This clonotype was seen at least ten times. The rearrangement links TRBV28 to TRBJ1-2; D uncertain. Germline CDR1 MDHEN, CDR2 SYDVKM. This CDR3 has 14 residues. V dropped 6 bases and J dropped 0 bases, with 11 bases sitting between them. Written as DNA, the CDR3 is TGTGCCAGCAGGCCGACCGGAGCTAACTATGGCTACACCTTC. Amino acid sequence: CASRPTGANYGYTF.

Many counts were recorded for this clonotype. The chain links TRBV28 to TRBJ2-7; tentatively, D is TRBD1 or TRBD2 (6 bases each). The CDR3 totals 16 residues. Germline CDR1 and CDR2: MDHEN and SYDVKM. V was trimmed by 2 bases and J by 5 bases, leaving 19 bases between them. CDR3 coding DNA: TGTGCCAGCAGTTTACCCTTAGAGGGGGGTTATAACGAGCAGTACTTC. Translated, it gives CASSLPLEGGYNEQYF. The whole variable domain, remainder taken from reference TRBV28 and TRBJ2-7, is DVKVTQSSRYLVKRTGEKVFLECVQDMDHENMFWYRQDPGLGLRLIYFSYDVKMKEKGDIPEGYSVSREKKERFSLILESASTNQTSMYLCASSLPLEGGYNEQYFGPGTRLTVT.

This clonotype was seen many times. The V call is TRBV27, the J call TRBJ2-7, with 12 bases aligning to TRBD2. The CDR3 spans 16 residues. Trimming removed 5 bases from V and 3 bases from J; junction bases left unmatched: 8. Germline CDR1 and CDR2: MNHEY and SMNVEV (reference sequence). CDR3 nucleotides: TGTGCCAGCAGTCCGACTAGCGGGAGAGCTATCTACGAGCAGTACTTC. It encodes CASSPTSGRAIYEQYF.

The table lists this clonotype with many counts. The V gene is TRBV7-9, the J gene TRBJ2-1, with a tentative D call TRBD2 (5 bases). The CDR3 has 15 amino acids. V lost 0 bases and J 2 bases, leaving 8 bases between the germline ends. Germline assignment: CDR1 SEHNR and CDR2 FQNEAQ (reference sequence). CDR3 residues: CASSLAAETYNEQFF. As DNA, the CDR3 is TGTGCCAGCAGCTTAGCAGCGGAGACCTACAATGAGCAGTTCTTC. Combining the CDR3 with reference TRBV7-9 and TRBJ2-1 gives the whole variable domain DTGVSQNPRHKITKRGQNVTFRCDPISEHNRLYWYRQTLGQGPEFLTYFQNEAQLEKSRLLSDRFSAERPKGSFSTLEIQRTEQGDSAMYLCASSLAAETYNEQFFGPGTRLTVL.

This clonotype was detected ten times or more. The V call is TRBV12-3 or TRBV12-4, the J call TRBJ1-1; D call uncertain. Trimming removed 3 bases from V and 4 bases from J, with 9 bases in between. This CDR3 is 13 amino acids long. CDR3 nucleotides: TGTGCCAGCAGTTTTAAGGTCGGCACTGAAGCTTTCTTT. Protein product: CASSFKVGTEAFF.

The V and J genes are TRBV6-1 and TRBJ2-1; possibly TRBD1 or TRBD2 for D (6 bases each). The CDR3 covers 15 residues. CDR1 MNHNS and CDR2 SASEGT come from the germline V gene. V lost 3 bases and J lost 8, with 17 bases in between. CDR3 in DNA: TGTGCCAGCAGTGATGATGGAGGGGGTATAGATGAGCAGTTCTTC. Amino acid sequence: CASSDDGGGIDEQFF.

This clonotype was found a few times. The genes are TRBV29-1 and TRBJ2-3; the D call may be TRBD1 or TRBD2 (5 bases each). V lost 6 bases and J 5 bases, leaving 9 bases between the germline ends. The germline V gene has CDR1 SQVTM and CDR2 ANQGSEA. The CDR3 is 11 residues long. DNA of the CDR3: TGCAGCGTGGGAGACAGAGATACGCAGTATTTT. Translating it yields CSVGDRDTQYF.

This clonotype was recorded a few times. The chain links TRBV28 to TRBJ2-1, with 10 bases identical to TRBD2. This CDR3 contains 16 residues. With 2 bases clipped from V and 3 bases from J, the junction kept 4 bases outside the gene matches. Germline V gene sequence: CDR1 MDHEN, CDR2 SYDVKM. The CDR3 DNA sequence: TGTGCCAGCAGTTTAGCTAGCGGGAGTCTCTACAATGAGCAGTTCTTC. Translating it yields CASSLASGSLYNEQFF.

This clonotype was counted many times. The chain links TRBV18 to TRBJ1-5; the match to TRBD1 covers 8 bases. Per germline, CDR1 KGHSH and CDR2 LQKENI. Trimming at V came to 3 bases and at J to 1 base, leaving 8 bases not matched to a gene. The CDR3 has 17 residues. CDR3 residues: CASSPNTGGGSNQPQHF. The CDR3 nucleotides are TGTGCCAGCTCACCCAATACAGGGGGAGGGAGCAATCAGCCCCAGCATTTT.

This clonotype was recorded at least ten times. The chain carries TRBV28 and TRBJ2-7; 7 bases are a match to TRBD1. The V gene's germline CDR1 is MDHEN and CDR2 SYDVKM. V lost 8 bases to trimming and J lost 4 bases; unmatched junction nucleotides: 5. The CDR3 is made up of 12 amino acids. The CDR3 reads CASRTGDYEQYF. The CDR3 DNA reads TGTGCCAGCCGGACAGGAGATTACGAGCAGTACTTC.

This clonotype appeared many times. J is TRBJ2-7 and V is TRBV18; D might be TRBD1 (6 bases). Trimming cost V 4 bases and J 7 bases, with 17 bases left between them. CDR1 is KGHSH, CDR2 LQKENI, per germline. The length of the CDR3 is 14 residues. Here the CDR3 DNA reads TGTGCCAGCTCACTCCTGGACAGCTTCGGGGAGCAGTACTTC. Encoded protein: CASSLLDSFGEQYF.

The rearrangement uses TRBV7-9 and TRBJ2-3, with D possibly being TRBD1 (6 bases). Germline V lookup: CDR1 SEHNR, CDR2 FQNEAQ (reference sequence). The CDR3 is 15 amino acids. The V and J ends lost 4 bases and 3 bases respectively, with 14 bases between them. The CDR3 DNA is TGTGCCAGCAGCTCCACCCAGGGGTTGACAGATACGCAGTATTTT. It specifies CASSSTQGLTDTQYF.

This clonotype was picked up many times. The chain is built from TRBV27 and TRBJ2-7, with 8 bases aligning to TRBD2. Germline assignment: CDR1 MNHEY and CDR2 SMNVEV (reference sequence). The CDR3 sequence is 16 residues long. Losses at the gene ends were 4 bases for V and 4 bases for J; bases not matched to a gene: 12. This CDR3 reads CASSSPGETGGYEQYF. CDR3 DNA sequence: TGTGCCAGCAGTTCCCCGGGTGAGACGGGAGGGTACGAGCAGTACTTC.

This clonotype was observed a few times. The chain combines TRBV20-1 with TRBJ1-2; D is undetermined. Germline CDR1 reads DFQATT; CDR2 reads SNEGSKA (reference sequence). The V end lost 1 base, the J end lost 0 bases, and 15 bases lay between the germline ends. CDR3 length: 16 amino acids. The DNA for the CDR3 is TGCAGTGCTAGAGCGGCAGCCTCATTATCTAACTATGGCTACACCTTC. Translated: CSARAAASLSNYGYTF.

This clonotype was seen many times. The chain couples TRBV13 to TRBJ2-5, with D perhaps TRBD2 (5 bases). Germline assignment: CDR1 PRHDT and CDR2 FYEKMQ (reference sequence). This CDR3 is built from 13 residues. Trimming shortened V by 2 bases and J by 6 bases, and 10 bases separated the two germline ends. CDR3 protein: CASSLFGEQTQYF. The CDR3 DNA sequence: TGTGCCAGCAGCTTATTCGGGGAACAGACCCAGTACTTC.

At least ten counts were recorded for this clonotype. The chain is built from TRBV6-2 or TRBV6-3 and TRBJ2-7; possible D gene TRBD2, 6 bases. V was cut by 7 bases and J by 5 bases, with 15 bases left in between. This CDR3 contains 13 residues. Germline V lookup: CDR1 MNHEY, CDR2 SVGEGT. The CDR3 region has the DNA TGTGCCAGCAACTACGACGGGGGTAACGAGCAGTACTTC. It yields the protein CASNYDGGNEQYF.

This chain joins TRBV12-3 or TRBV12-4 and TRBJ2-7, with 8 bases matching TRBD1. Trimming took 6 bases from V and 3 from J; bases not matched to a gene: 4. The CDR3 loop spans 13 amino acids. Here the CDR3 DNA reads TGTGCCAGCAGGGGACAGGAATTCTACGAGCAGTACTTC. This gives the protein CASRGQEFYEQYF.

This clonotype was seen many times. This chain connects TRBV28 to TRBJ2-7; D is perhaps TRBD1 (6 bases). Per germline, CDR1 MDHEN and CDR2 SYDVKM. The length of the CDR3 is 14 residues. Trimming took 3 bases from V and 6 from J, leaving 15 bases between them. The CDR3 sequence is CASSFLSGASEQYF. CDR3 sequence (DNA): TGTGCCAGCAGTTTCCTCTCAGGGGCCAGCGAGCAGTACTTC.

This clonotype has at least ten counts. The chain has TRBV28 and TRBJ2-7, with D unclear. Trimming stripped 6 bases from V and 4 bases from J, with 10 bases between. This CDR3 is built from 12 residues. From germline, CDR1 is MDHEN and CDR2 SYDVKM. CDR3 amino acids: CASSVIEYEQYF. In DNA, the CDR3 is TGTGCCAGCAGCGTAATTGAATACGAGCAGTACTTC.

On this clonotype: One end of the junction varies from germline; a read error may be responsible. This chain uses TRBV9 with TRBJ1-5; D is undetermined. The CDR3 loop spans 14 amino acids. Germline lookup yields CDR1 SGDLS and CDR2 YYNGEE. In DNA form, the CDR3 reads TGTGCCAGCAGCGTCGGGGTCGGGAATCAGCTCCAGCATTTT. Amino acids: CASSVGVGNQLQHF.

In its sample, this clonotype was seen many times. The chain links TRBV6-1 to TRBJ2-1; 12 nucleotides match TRBD2. This CDR3 region has 19 residues. J was trimmed by 0 bases and V by 5 bases; bases with no gene match: 11. Looked up from germline, CDR1 is MNHNS and CDR2 is SASEGT. CDR3 sequence reads: CASSFLAGGPRSSYNEQFF. The CDR3 DNA reads TGTGCCAGCAGTTTTCTAGCGGGAGGGCCTCGGAGCTCCTACAATGAGCAGTTCTTC.

This clonotype was found a few times. V and J are TRBV7-9 and TRBJ1-5, with D possibly matching TRBD1 (5 bases). CDR3 size: 15 residues. Germline V lookup: CDR1 SEHNR, CDR2 FQNEAQ (reference sequence). V dropped 4 bases and J dropped 0 bases, with 10 bases sitting between them. This CDR3 reads CASSSGGYSNQPQHF. The CDR3 coding sequence is TGTGCCAGCAGCTCGGGGGGTTATAGCAATCAGCCCCAGCATTTT.

There are many counts of this clonotype. The chain joins TRBV6-1 to TRBJ2-2; the D is unclear. The V and J ends lost 6 bases and 6 bases respectively, with 11 bases between them. The CDR3 runs to 13 residues. The germline V gene encodes CDR1 MNHNS and CDR2 SASEGT. The CDR3 sequence is CASSDWASGELFF. The CDR3 DNA reads TGTGCCAGCAGCGACTGGGCGTCCGGGGAGCTGTTTTTT.